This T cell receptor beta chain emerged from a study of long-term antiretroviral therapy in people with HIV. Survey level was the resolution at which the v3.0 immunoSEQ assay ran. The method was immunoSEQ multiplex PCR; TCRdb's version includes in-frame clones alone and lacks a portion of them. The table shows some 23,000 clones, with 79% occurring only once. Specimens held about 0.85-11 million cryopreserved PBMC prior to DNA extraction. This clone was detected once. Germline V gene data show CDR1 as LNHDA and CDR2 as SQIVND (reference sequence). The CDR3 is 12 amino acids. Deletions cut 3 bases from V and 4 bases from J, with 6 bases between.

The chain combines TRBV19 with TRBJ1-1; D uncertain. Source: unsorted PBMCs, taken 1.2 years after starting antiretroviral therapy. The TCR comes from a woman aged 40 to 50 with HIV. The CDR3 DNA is TGTGCCAGTAGTATGTGGGGCACTGAAGCTTTCTTT. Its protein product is CASSMWGTEAFF.